This T cell receptor (beta chain) stems from a study of blood T cells in healthy people across ages. Study results and limitations: Across the age range, TCR beta diversity per million T cells fell in a roughly linear way.

The second PCR ran about 6 to 12 cycles with a sample-barcoded 5' primer and J-beta primers. Each CDR3 protein gets one entry after TCRdb re-called the 5' RACE reads with MiXCR. The sample includes 750,000 to 950,000 distinct CDR3 sequences, almost 30% seen only once; the top ten take about 10%. In the case of this clonotype: Its antigen remains unidentified. A read error is possible here, since a much larger clone lies one base away.

This CDR3 contains 11 residues. V was trimmed by 8 bases and J by 10 bases, leaving 15 bases between them. The V gene's germline CDR1 is KGHSY and CDR2 FQNENV. The same data also contributed to another study, on T cells of mothers and their children.

This TCR was recovered from a woman aged 35 to 49 in good health. The source material was blood. The rearrangement joins TRBV16 to TRBJ2-7; D unresolved. The CDR3 coding sequence is TGTGCCAGCGGACGTAAAGAGCCCCAGTACTTC. This codes for CASGRKEPQYF. The variable domain in full, completed from reference TRBV16 and TRBJ2-7, reads GEEVAQTPKHLVRGEGQKAKLYCAPIKGHSYVFWYQQVLKNEFKFLISFQNENVFDETGMPKERFSAKCLPNSPCSLEIQATKLEDSAVYFCASGRKEPQYFGPGTRLTVT.